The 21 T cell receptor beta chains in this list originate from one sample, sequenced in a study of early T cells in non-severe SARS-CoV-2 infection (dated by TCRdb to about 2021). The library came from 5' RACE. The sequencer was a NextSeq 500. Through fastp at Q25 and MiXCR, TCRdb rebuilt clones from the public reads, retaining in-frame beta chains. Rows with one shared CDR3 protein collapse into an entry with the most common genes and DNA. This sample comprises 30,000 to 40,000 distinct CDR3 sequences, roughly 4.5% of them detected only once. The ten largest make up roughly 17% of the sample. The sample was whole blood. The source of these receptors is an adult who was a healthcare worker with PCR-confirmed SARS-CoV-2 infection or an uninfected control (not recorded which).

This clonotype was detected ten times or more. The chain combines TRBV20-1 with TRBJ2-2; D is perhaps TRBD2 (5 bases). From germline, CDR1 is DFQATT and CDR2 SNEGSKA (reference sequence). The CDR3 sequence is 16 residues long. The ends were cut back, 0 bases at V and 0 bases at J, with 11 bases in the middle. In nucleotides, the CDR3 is TGCAGTGCTAGAGATACGGGGTACGCGAACACCGGGGAGCTGTTTTTT. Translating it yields CSARDTGYANTGELFF.

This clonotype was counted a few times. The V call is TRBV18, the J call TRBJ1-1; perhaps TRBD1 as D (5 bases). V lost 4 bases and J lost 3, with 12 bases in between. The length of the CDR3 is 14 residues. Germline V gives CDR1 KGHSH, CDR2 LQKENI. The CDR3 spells CASSRGGWDTEAFF. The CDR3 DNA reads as TGTGCCAGCTCACGGGGCGGGTGGGACACTGAAGCTTTCTTT.

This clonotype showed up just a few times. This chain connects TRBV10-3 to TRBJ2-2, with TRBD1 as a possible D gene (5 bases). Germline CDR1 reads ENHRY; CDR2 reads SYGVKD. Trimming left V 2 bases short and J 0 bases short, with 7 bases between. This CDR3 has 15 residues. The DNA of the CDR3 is TGTGCCATCAGTGAGCCGACAGCGAACACCGGGGAGCTGTTTTTT. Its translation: CAISEPTANTGELFF.

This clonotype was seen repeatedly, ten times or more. CDR3 in DNA: TGTGCCACCTCTGAGGGACCTAACTACGAGCAGTACTTC. This gives the protein CATSEGPNYEQYF. The J gene is TRBJ2-7, the V gene TRBV6-1; D may correspond to TRBD1 or TRBD2 (5 bases each). V was pared by 10 bases and J by 3 bases, with 16 bases between. CDR3 length: 13 amino acids. Per germline, CDR1 MNHNS and CDR2 SASEGT.

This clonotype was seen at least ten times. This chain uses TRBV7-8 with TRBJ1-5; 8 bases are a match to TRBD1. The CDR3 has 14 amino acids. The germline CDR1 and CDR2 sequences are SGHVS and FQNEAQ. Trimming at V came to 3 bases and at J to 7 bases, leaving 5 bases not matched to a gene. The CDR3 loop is CASSLGTGQQPQHF. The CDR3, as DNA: TGTGCCAGCAGCTTGGGGACAGGACAGCAGCCCCAGCATTTT. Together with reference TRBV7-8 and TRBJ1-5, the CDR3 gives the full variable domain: GAGVSQSPRYKVAKRGQDVALRCDPISGHVSLFWYQQALGQGPEFLTYFQNEAQLDKSGLPSDRFFAERPEGSVSTLKIQRTQQEDSAVYLCASSLGTGQQPQHFGDGTRLSIL.

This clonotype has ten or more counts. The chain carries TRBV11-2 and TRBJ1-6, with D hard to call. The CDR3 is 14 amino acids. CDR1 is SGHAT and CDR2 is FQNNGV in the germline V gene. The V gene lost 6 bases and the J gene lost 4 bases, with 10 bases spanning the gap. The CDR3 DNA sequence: TGTGCCAGCAGATCTATCCGGTATAATTCACCCCTCCACTTT. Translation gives CASRSIRYNSPLHF.

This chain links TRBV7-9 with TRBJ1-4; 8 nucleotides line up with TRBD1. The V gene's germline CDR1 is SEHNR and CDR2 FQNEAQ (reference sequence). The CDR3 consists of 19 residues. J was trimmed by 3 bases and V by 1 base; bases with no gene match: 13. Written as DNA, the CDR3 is TGTGCCAGCAGCTTAGTCCCTCCAGGGACAGGCCTATCTAATGAAAAACTGTTTTTT. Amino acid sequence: CASSLVPPGTGLSNEKLFF.

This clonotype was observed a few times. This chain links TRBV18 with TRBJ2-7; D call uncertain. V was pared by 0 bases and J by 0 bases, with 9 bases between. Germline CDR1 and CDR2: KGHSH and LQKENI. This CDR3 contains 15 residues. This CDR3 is CASSPPGSSSYEQYF. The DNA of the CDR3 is TGTGCCAGCTCACCACCGGGAAGCAGCTCCTACGAGCAGTACTTC.

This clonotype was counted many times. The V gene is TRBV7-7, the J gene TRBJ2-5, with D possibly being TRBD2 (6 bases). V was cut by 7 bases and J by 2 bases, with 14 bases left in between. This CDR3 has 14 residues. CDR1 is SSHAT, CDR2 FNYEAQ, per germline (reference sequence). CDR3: CASTQMSGQETQYF. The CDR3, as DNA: TGTGCCAGCACGCAAATGAGCGGGCAAGAGACCCAGTACTTC. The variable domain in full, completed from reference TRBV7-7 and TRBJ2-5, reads GAGVSQSPRYKVTKRGQDVTLRCDPISSHATLYWYQQALGQGPEFLTYFNYEAQPDKSGLPSDRFSAERPEGSISTLTIQRTEQRDSAMYRCASTQMSGQETQYFGPGTRLLVL.

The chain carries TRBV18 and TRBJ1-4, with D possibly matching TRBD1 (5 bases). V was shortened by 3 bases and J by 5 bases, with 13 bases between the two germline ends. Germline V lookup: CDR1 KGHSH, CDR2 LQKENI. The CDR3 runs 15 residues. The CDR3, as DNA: TGTGCCAGCTCACCCCTCGGGGACCCCAATGAAAAACTGTTTTTT. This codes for CASSPLGDPNEKLFF.

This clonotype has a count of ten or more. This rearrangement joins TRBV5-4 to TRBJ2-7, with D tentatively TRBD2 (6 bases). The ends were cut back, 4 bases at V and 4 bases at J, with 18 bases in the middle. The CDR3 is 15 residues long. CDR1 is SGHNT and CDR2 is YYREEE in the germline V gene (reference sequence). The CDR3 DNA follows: TGTGCCAGCAGCCCCGGGACTGCCATTGGGTACGAGCAGTACTTC. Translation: CASSPGTAIGYEQYF.

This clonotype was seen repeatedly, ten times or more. In DNA, the CDR3 is TGCAGTGCTGCACAGGACGGGAAAGAGACCCAGTACTTC. Protein sequence: CSAAQDGKETQYF. This chain connects TRBV20-1 to TRBJ2-5, with D tentatively TRBD1 or TRBD2 (5 bases each). Germline lookup yields CDR1 DFQATT and CDR2 SNEGSKA (reference sequence). With 5 bases removed from V and 3 bases from J, the gap between germline ends came to 13 bases. The CDR3 has 13 residues.

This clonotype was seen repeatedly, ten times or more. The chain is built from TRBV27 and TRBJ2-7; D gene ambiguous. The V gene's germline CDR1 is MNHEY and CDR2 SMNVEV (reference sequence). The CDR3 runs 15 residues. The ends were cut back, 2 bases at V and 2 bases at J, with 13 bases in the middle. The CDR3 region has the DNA TGTGCCAGCAGTTTAGAGCCAGGACCGACCTACGAGCAGTACTTC. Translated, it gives CASSLEPGPTYEQYF.

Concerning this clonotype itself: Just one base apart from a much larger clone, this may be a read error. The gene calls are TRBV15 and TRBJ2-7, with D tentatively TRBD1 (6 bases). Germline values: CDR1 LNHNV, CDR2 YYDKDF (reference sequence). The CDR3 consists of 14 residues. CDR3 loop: CVTSRGRTDYEQYF. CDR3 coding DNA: TGTGTCACCAGCAGAGGCAGGACAGACTACGAGCAGTACTTC.

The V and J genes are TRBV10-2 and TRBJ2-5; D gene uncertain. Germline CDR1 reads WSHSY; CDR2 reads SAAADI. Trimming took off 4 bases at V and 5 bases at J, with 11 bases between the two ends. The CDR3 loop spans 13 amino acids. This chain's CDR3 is CASSVGSWETQYF. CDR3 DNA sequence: TGCGCCAGCAGTGTGGGGTCGTGGGAGACCCAGTACTTC.

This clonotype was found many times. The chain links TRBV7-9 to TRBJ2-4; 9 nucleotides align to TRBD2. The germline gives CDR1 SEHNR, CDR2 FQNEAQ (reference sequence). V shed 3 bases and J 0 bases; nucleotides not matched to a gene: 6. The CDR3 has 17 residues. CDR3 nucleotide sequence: TGTGCCAGCAGCTTTGCGGGGGGGAATCTAGCCAAAAACATTCAGTACTTC. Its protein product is CASSFAGGNLAKNIQYF.

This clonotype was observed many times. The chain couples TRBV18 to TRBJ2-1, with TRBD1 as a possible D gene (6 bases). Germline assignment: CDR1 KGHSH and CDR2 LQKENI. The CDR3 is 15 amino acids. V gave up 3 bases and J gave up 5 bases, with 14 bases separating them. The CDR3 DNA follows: TGTGCCAGCTCACCCCGGACAGCCGGCAACAATGAGCAGTTCTTC. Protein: CASSPRTAGNNEQFF.

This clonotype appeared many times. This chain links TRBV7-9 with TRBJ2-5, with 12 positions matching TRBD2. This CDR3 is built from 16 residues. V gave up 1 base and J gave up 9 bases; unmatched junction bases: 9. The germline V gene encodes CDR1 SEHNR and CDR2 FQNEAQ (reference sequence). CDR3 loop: CASSLVLTSGGSAQYF. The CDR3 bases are TGTGCCAGCAGCTTAGTACTGACTAGCGGGGGTTCGGCCCAGTACTTC.

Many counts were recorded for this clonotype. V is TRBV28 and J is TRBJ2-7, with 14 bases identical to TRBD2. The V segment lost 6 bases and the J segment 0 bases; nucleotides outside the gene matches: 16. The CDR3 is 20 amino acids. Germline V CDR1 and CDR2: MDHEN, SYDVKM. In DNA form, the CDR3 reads TGTGCCAGCAGCCGACACGCAACGGGACTAGCGGGGGTGTTCTCCTACGAGCAGTACTTC. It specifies CASSRHATGLAGVFSYEQYF.

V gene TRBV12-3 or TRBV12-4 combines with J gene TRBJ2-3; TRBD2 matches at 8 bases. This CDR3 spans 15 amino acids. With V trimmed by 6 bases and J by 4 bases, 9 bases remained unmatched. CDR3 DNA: TGTGCCAGCAGCCCTCCGACGGGGGGGCCAGATACGCAGTATTTT. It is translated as CASSPPTGGPDTQYF.

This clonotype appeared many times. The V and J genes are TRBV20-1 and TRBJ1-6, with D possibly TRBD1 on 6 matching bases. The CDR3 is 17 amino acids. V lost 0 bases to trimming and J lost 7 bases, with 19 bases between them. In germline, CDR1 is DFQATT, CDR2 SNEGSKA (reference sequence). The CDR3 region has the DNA TGCAGTGCTAGAGATAAACGCTCGAGCAGGGGAAATTCACCCCTCCACTTT. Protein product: CSARDKRSSRGNSPLHF.